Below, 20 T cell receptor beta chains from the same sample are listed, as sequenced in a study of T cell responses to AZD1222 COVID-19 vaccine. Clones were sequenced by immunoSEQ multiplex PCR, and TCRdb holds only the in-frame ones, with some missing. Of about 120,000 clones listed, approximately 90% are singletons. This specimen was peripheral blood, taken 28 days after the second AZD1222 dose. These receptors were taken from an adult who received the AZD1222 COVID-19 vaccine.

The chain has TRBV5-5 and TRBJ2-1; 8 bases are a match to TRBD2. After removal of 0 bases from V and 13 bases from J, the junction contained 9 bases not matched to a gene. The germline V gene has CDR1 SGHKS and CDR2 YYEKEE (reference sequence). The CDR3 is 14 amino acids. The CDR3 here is CASSLEGTAGGQFF. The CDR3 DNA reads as TGTGCCAGCAGCTTGGAGGGGACTGCGGGGGGTCAGTTCTTC.

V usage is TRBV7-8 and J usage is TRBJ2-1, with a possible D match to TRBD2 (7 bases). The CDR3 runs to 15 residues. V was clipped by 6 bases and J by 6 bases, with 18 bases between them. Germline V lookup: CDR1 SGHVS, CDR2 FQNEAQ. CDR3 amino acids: CASRVGGVHINEQFF. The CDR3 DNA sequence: TGTGCCAGCAGAGTAGGGGGGGTCCATATCAATGAGCAGTTCTTC.

The CDR3 DNA follows: TGCGCCAGCAGCTTGGCAGGGAACTATGGCTACACCTTC. Translating it yields CASSLAGNYGYTF. The chain links TRBV5-1 to TRBJ1-2, with D maybe TRBD1 (5 bases). The V and J ends lost 0 bases and 2 bases respectively, with 5 bases between them. Per germline, CDR1 SGHRS and CDR2 YFSETQ. This CDR3 spans 13 amino acids.

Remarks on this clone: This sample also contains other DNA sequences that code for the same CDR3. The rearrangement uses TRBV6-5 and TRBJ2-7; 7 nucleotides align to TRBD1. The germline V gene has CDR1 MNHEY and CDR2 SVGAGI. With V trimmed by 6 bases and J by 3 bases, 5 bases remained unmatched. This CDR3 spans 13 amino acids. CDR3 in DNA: TGTGCCAGCAGGAGACAGGGTGACTACGAGCAGTACTTC. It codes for CASRRQGDYEQYF.

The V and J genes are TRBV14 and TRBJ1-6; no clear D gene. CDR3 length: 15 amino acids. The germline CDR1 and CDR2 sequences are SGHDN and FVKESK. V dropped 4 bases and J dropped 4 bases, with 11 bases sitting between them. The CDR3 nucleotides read TGTGCCAGCAGCCCTGACACCGCATATAATTCACCCCTCCACTTT. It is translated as CASSPDTAYNSPLHF. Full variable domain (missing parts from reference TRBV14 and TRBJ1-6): EAGVTQFPSHSVIEKGQTVTLRCDPISGHDNLYWYRRVMGKEIKFLLHFVKESKQDESGMPNNRFLAERTGGTYSTLKVQPAELEDSGVYFCASSPDTAYNSPLHFGNGTRLTVT.

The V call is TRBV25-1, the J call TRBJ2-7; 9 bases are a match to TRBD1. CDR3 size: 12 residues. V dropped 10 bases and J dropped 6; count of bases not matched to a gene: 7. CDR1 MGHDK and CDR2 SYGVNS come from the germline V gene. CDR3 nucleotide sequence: TGTGCCACAGGACAGGGGAGAGGCGAGCAGTACTTC. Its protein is CATGQGRGEQYF.

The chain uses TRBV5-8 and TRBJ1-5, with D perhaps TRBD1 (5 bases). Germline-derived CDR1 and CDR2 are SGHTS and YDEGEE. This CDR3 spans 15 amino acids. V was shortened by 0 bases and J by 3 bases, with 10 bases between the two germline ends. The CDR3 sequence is CASSLGQILNQPQHF. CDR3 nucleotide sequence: TGTGCCAGCAGCTTGGGACAGATCCTCAATCAGCCCCAGCATTTT.

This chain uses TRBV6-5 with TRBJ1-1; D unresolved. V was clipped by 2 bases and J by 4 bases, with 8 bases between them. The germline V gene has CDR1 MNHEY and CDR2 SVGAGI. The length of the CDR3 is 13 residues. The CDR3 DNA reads TGTGCCAGCAGTTACGTACGCTCCACTGAAGCTTTCTTT. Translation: CASSYVRSTEAFF.

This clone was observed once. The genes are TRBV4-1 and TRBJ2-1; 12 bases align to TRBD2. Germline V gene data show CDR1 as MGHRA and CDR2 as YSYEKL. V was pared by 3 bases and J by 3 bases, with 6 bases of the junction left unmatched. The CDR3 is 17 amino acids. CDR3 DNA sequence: TGCGCCAGCAGCCAGGCGATGACTAGCGGGGGCTACAATGAGCAGTTCTTC. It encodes CASSQAMTSGGYNEQFF.

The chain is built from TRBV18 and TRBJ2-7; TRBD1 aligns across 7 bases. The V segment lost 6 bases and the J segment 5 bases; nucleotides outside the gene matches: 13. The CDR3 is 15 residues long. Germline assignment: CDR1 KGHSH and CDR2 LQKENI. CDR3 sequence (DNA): TGTGCCAGCTCGTCTACCCGGGCAGGGGGAAACGAGCAGTACTTC. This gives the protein CASSSTRAGGNEQYF. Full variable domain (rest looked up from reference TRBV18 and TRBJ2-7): NAGVMQNPRHLVRRRGQEARLRCSPMKGHSHVYWYRQLPEEGLKFMVYLQKENIIDESGMPKERFSAEFPKEGPSILRIQQVVRGDSAAYFCASSSTRAGGNEQYFGPGTRLTVT.

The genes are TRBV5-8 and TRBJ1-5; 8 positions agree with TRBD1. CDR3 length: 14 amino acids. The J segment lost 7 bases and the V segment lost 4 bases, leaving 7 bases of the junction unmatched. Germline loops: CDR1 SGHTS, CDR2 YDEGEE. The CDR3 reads CASSHRTGQQPQHF. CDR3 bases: TGTGCCAGCAGCCATAGGACAGGGCAACAGCCCCAGCATTTT.

The CDR3 is CASSSRQVTNEKLFF. In DNA, the CDR3 is TGTGCCAGCAGCTCCAGACAGGTCACTAATGAAAAACTGTTTTTT. The chain employs TRBV7-8 and TRBJ1-4, with D possibly TRBD1 on 6 matching bases. Trimming removed 4 bases at V and 2 bases at J, with 11 bases between. The CDR3 spans 15 residues. Germline CDR1 SGHVS, CDR2 FQNEAQ.

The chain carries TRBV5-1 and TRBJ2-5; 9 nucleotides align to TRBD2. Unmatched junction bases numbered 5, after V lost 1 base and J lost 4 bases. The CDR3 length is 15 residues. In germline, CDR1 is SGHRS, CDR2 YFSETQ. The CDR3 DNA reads TGCGCCAGCAGCTTGCCGCGGGAGGGCCTAGAGACCCAGTACTTC. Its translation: CASSLPREGLETQYF.

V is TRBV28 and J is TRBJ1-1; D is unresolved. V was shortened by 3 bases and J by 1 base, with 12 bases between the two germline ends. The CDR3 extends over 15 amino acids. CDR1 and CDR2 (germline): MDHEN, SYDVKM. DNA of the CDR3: TGTGCCAGCAGTTTGATACGGGTGAGGAACACTGAAGCTTTCTTT. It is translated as CASSLIRVRNTEAFF.

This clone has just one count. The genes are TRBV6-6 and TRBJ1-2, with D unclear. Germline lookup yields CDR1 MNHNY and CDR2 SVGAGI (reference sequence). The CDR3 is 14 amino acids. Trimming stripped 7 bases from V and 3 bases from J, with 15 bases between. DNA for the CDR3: TGTGCCAGCAACGACAATACTGGCGACTATGGCTACACCTTC. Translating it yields CASNDNTGDYGYTF.

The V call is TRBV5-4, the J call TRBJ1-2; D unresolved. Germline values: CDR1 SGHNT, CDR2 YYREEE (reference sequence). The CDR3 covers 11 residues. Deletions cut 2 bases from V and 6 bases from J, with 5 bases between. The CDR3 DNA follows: TGTGCCAGCAGCTTTGAAGATGGCTACACCTTC. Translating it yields CASSFEDGYTF.

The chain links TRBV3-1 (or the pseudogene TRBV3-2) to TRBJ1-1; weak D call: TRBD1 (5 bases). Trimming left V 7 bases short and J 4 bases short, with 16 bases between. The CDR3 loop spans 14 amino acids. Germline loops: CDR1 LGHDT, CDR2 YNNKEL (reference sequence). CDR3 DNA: TGTGCCAGCAAGAGGGATTTGGGGGGCACTGAAGCTTTCTTT. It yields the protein CASKRDLGGTEAFF.

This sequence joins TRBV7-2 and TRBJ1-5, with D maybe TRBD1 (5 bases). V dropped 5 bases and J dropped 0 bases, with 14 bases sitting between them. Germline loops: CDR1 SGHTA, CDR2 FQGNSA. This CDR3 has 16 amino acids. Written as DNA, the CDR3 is TGTGCCAGCAGCCCCGGGAGCGGGGGTAGCAATCAGCCCCAGCATTTT. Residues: CASSPGSGGSNQPQHF.

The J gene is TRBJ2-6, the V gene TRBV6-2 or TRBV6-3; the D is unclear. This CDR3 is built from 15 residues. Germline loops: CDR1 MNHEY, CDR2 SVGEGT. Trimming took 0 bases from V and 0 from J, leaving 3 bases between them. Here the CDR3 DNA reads TGTGCCAGCAGTTACTCGGGCTCTGGGGCCAACGTCCTGACTTTC. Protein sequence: CASSYSGSGANVLTF.

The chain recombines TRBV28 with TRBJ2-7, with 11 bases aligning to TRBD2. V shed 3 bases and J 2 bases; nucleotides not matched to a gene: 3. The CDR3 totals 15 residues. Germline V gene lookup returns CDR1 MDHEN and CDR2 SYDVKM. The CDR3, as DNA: TGTGCCAGCAGTTTGGGGACTAGCGGCACCTACGAGCAGTACTTC. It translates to CASSLGTSGTYEQYF.